Presented here are 14 T cell receptor beta chains from one specimen sequenced in a study of blood T cell repertoires in COVID-19. Sequencing was performed with immunoSEQ multiplex PCR; in TCRdb, only in-frame clones are kept and a portion is missing. The top ten hold roughly 5.3% of the sample, which has 210,000 or so clones, 84% seen once. The specimen was peripheral blood. All receptors derive from a woman between 65 and 79 years old with active or convalescent COVID-19.

This rearrangement joins TRBV7-9 to TRBJ2-3; D gene unclear. This CDR3 has 11 residues. The germline gives CDR1 SEHNR, CDR2 FQNEAQ (reference sequence). The V end lost 3 bases, the J end lost 6 bases, and 4 bases lay between the germline ends. The CDR3 DNA follows: TGTGCCAGCAGCTTGGAGGATACGCAGTATTTT. This sequence encodes CASSLEDTQYF.

The rearrangement joins TRBV5-5 to TRBJ1-2, with a weak D call TRBD1 (6 bases). V lost 3 bases and J 3 bases, leaving 15 bases between the germline ends. The CDR3 is 15 residues long. Per the germline V gene, CDR1 is SGHKS and CDR2 is YYEKEE (reference sequence). Here the CDR3 reads CASSWDTSGDYGYTF. CDR3 in DNA: TGTGCCAGCAGCTGGGACACCAGCGGAGACTATGGCTACACCTTC.

The genes are TRBV6-6 and TRBJ1-4, with TRBD1 identical over 9 bases. The CDR3 spans 17 residues. Looked up from germline, CDR1 is MNHNY and CDR2 is SVGAGI (reference sequence). V was clipped by 5 bases and J by 2 bases; unmatched bases: 9. The CDR3 DNA is TGTGCCAGCAGTCCAACCGGTGGGACAGGGACTAATGAAAAACTGTTTTTT. Amino acid sequence: CASSPTGGTGTNEKLFF.

This rearrangement joins TRBV12-5 to TRBJ2-3; tentative D call: TRBD1 (6 bases). The CDR3 is 15 amino acids. Trimming removed 6 bases at V and 0 bases at J, with 13 bases between. Germline assignment: CDR1 LGHNT and CDR2 FRNRAP. The CDR3 loop is CASGEQGISTDTQYF. In nucleotides, the CDR3 is TGTGCTAGTGGGGAGCAGGGGATTAGCACAGATACGCAGTATTTT. Full variable domain (missing parts from reference TRBV12-5 and TRBJ2-3): DARVTQTPRHKVTEMGQEVTMRCQPILGHNTVFWYRQTMMQGLELLAYFRNRAPLDDSGMPKDRFSAEMPDATLATLKIQPSEPRDSAVYFCASGEQGISTDTQYFGPGTRLTVL.

The chain is built from TRBV27 and TRBJ2-7, with 9 bases that match TRBD1. This CDR3 spans 19 amino acids. Germline V gene sequence: CDR1 MNHEY, CDR2 SMNVEV (reference sequence). The V and J ends lost 5 bases and 7 bases, in that order; junction bases with no gene match: 24. The CDR3 loop is CASSVLRDRVSRRIEEQYF. CDR3 DNA: TGTGCCAGCAGTGTACTGAGGGACAGGGTATCCCGCCGGATCGAGGAGCAGTACTTC.

The chain joins TRBV9 to TRBJ2-3; 12 bases line up with TRBD2. The germline CDR1 and CDR2 sequences are SGDLS and YYNGEE. V lost 2 bases to trimming and J lost 3 bases; unmatched junction nucleotides: 4. This CDR3 is built from 16 residues. CDR3 in amino acids: CASSVSGTSGTDTQYF. The CDR3 bases are TGTGCCAGCAGCGTTTCCGGGACTAGCGGGACAGATACGCAGTATTTT.

CDR3 DNA sequence: TGTGCCAGCTCACCATTAGACAGGGGCACAGATACGCAGTATTTT. Translating it yields CASSPLDRGTDTQYF. V usage is TRBV18 and J usage is TRBJ2-3; 7 bases are a match to TRBD1. Germline V gene lookup returns CDR1 KGHSH and CDR2 LQKENI. The trim removed 2 bases at V and 1 base at J, leaving 3 bases unmatched. This CDR3 region has 15 residues.

The chain has TRBV4-2 and TRBJ1-2; TRBD1 agrees at 7 bases. This CDR3 has 15 residues. J gave up 4 bases and V 0 bases, and 5 bases lay outside the gene matches. Germline lookup yields CDR1 LGHNA and CDR2 YNFKEQ. The CDR3 nucleotides read TGTGCCAGCAGCCAAGATCCGACAGGGATCTATGGCTACACCTTC. Encoded protein: CASSQDPTGIYGYTF.

The gene calls are TRBV5-4 and TRBJ1-1; D is undetermined. The V end lost 0 bases, the J end lost 0 bases, and 6 bases lay between the germline ends. The germline V gene has CDR1 SGHNT and CDR2 YYREEE (reference sequence). This CDR3 spans 14 amino acids. In DNA, the CDR3 is TGTGCCAGCAGCTTGGGCGGGATGAACACTGAAGCTTTCTTT. Translated, it gives CASSLGGMNTEAFF.

This clone was counted a single time. The V and J genes are TRBV9 and TRBJ2-1, with D perhaps TRBD2 (6 bases). Trimming took 0 bases from V and 4 from J, leaving 20 bases between them. This CDR3 has 18 amino acids. Germline CDR1 reads SGDLS; CDR2 reads YYNGEE. The chain's CDR3 is CASSVGPAGVAVYNEQFF. The CDR3 nucleotides read TGTGCCAGCAGCGTAGGCCCCGCTGGGGTAGCGGTTTACAATGAGCAGTTCTTC.

V and J are TRBV29-1 and TRBJ1-3, with a weak D call TRBD1 (6 bases). The CDR3 sequence is 14 residues long. Trimming took off 3 bases at V and 2 bases at J, with 11 bases between the two ends. Germline loops: CDR1 SQVTM, CDR2 ANQGSEA. The CDR3 reads CSVEEGGPGNTIYF. For the CDR3, the DNA is TGCAGCGTTGAGGAGGGGGGGCCTGGAAACACCATATATTTT.

The sample holds a few counts of this clone. The chain combines TRBV6-5 with TRBJ1-2, with D perhaps matching TRBD1 (6 bases). This CDR3 is 16 amino acids long. Trimming stripped 4 bases from V and 12 bases from J, with 27 bases between. The V gene's germline CDR1 is MNHEY and CDR2 SVGAGI. CDR3 loop: CASSSASSGGALSHTF. The DNA for the CDR3 is TGTGCCAGCAGTTCCGCATCTTCGGGGGGGGCGCTTTCCCACACCTTC.

The chain couples TRBV5-6 to TRBJ1-2, with D maybe TRBD1 (5 bases). The CDR3 covers 15 residues. Trimming left V 1 base short and J 4 bases short, with 14 bases between. Germline CDR1 is SGHDT and CDR2 is YYEEEE. The CDR3 here is CASSLFGREGYGYTF. Here the CDR3 DNA reads TGTGCCAGCAGCTTGTTTGGCAGGGAGGGCTATGGCTACACCTTC.

This chain connects TRBV15 to TRBJ2-7, with TRBD1 matching over 8 bases. This CDR3 is 15 amino acids long. J gave up 5 bases and V 3 bases, and 9 bases lay outside the gene matches. Germline values: CDR1 LNHNV, CDR2 YYDKDF (reference sequence). Here the CDR3 DNA reads TGTGCCACCAGCAGGGACTCAGGGGGCTGGGACGAGCAGTACTTC. This translates into CATSRDSGGWDEQYF.